This section outlines one TCR beta chain sequence together with its context. These data belong to a study of blood T cell repertoires in COVID-19. Germline V lookup: CDR1 GTSNPN, CDR2 SVGIG (reference sequence). This CDR3 has 14 amino acids. V lost 0 bases and J lost 1; bases outside the gene matches: 1. Libraries were prepared by immunoSEQ multiplex PCR; TCRdb keeps only in-frame clonotypes and omits some of them. The sample lists 350,000 to 550,000 clones; roughly 90% were seen once. This receptor was taken from a woman aged 25 to 39 with acute or convalescent COVID-19. The material sequenced was peripheral blood. V usage is TRBV30 and J usage is TRBJ2-3; 7 bases align to TRBD1. CDR3 sequence (DNA): TGTGCCTGGAGTGTAGGGACAGGCACAGATACGCAGTATTTT. It codes for CAWSVGTGTDTQYF.